These T cell receptor beta chains were read from a single sample in a study of blood T cell repertoires in COVID-19. Assay used: immunoSEQ multiplex PCR; TCRdb lists only in-frame clones, some missing. The data contain about 35,000 clones, around 87% of them seen just once; the ten biggest clones take up roughly 44%. The sequencing sample was made of peripheral blood. The receptors shown here come from a human donor in a cohort sampled during active COVID-19. The CDR3 runs from the conserved cysteine through the conserved F or W. D genes are given only for firm matches. The listing skips clone size in some rows; elsewhere it reads once, few, many or a size class.

clone size | J gene | D gene | V gene | CDR3 DNA | CDR3 protein
many | TRBJ2-7 | . | TRBV19 | TGTGCCAGTAGTACGGCAGGGTTGTACGAGCAGTACTTC | CASSTAGLYEQYF
few | TRBJ1-2 | . | TRBV2 | TGTGCCAGCAGTCCGGACAGAGACTATGGCTACACCTTC | CASSPDRDYGYTF
. | TRBJ2-2 | TRBD1 | TRBV5-1 | TGCGCCAGCAGCTTGGGGACAGGTGGGACCGGGGAGCTGTTTTTT | CASSLGTGGTGELFF
. | TRBJ2-2 | . | TRBV7-2 | TGTGCCAGCAGCTTAGCGCGACTAGGTTCCGGGGAGCTGTTTTTT | CASSLARLGSGELFF
. | TRBJ2-7 | TRBD1 | TRBV5-8 | TGTGCCAGCAGCTACACAGGGGTAGGGTGGGAGCAGTACTTC | CASSYTGVGWEQYF
. | TRBJ2-5 | . | TRBV19 | TGTGCCAGTAGTATATCAGGGGTCGGGGAGACCCAGTACTTC | CASSISGVGETQYF
. | TRBJ1-6 | . | TRBV6-5 | TGTGCCAGCAGTTACAGGGGGAATAATTCACCCCTCCACTTT | CASSYRGNNSPLHF
. | TRBJ2-7 | TRBD2 | TRBV13 | TGTGCCAGCAGCCGGGGACTAGCGGGGAGCTCCTACGAGCAGTACTTC | CASSRGLAGSSYEQYF
. | TRBJ1-1 | . | TRBV12-3/TRBV12-4 | TGTGCCAGCAGCACAATTATGAACACTGAAGCTTTCTTT | CASSTIMNTEAFF
. | TRBJ2-3 | . | TRBV21-1 | TGTGCCAGCAGCCGAGATTATGGTACGCAGTATTTT | CASSRDYGTQYF
. | TRBJ1-2 | TRBD1 | TRBV18 | TGTGCCAGCTCACCCTCGGGACAGGCTGGCTACACCTTC | CASSPSGQAGYTF
. | TRBJ2-3 | TRBD1 | TRBV9 | TGTGCCAGCAGCGCCGGGACAGGGGGATACACAGATACGCAGTATTTT | CASSAGTGGYTDTQYF
. | TRBJ2-1 | TRBD2 | TRBV6-2/TRBV6-3 | TGTGCCAGCAGTAAACGGACTAGCGGGAACAATGAGCAGTTCTTC | CASSKRTSGNNEQFF
once | TRBJ1-2 | TRBD1 | TRBV4-1 | TGCGCCAGCAGCCAAGACGCAGGGGGGCCCGGCTACACCTTC | CASSQDAGGPGYTF
. | TRBJ2-5 | . | TRBV2 | TGTGCCAGCAGAAGACAGCTACAAGAGACCCAGTACTTC | CASRRQLQETQYF
. | TRBJ1-5 | . | TRBV4-3 | TGCGCCAGCAGCCAAGAGGGCAGAAGCAATCAGCCCCAGCATTTT | CASSQEGRSNQPQHF
. | TRBJ2-5 | . | TRBV5-1 | TGCGCCAGCAGCTCCGCTATACAGGGTTGGGAGACCCAGTACTTC | CASSSAIQGWETQYF
. | TRBJ1-1 | TRBD1 | TRBV28 | TGTGCCAGCAGTACACCGGGACAGGGGACGAACACTGAAGCTTTCTTT | CASSTPGQGTNTEAFF
. | TRBJ2-6 | . | TRBV5-5 | TGTGCCAGCGCCACAGGGCACTCTGGGGCCAACGTCCTGACTTTC | CASATGHSGANVLTF
. | TRBJ2-3 | . | TRBV24-1 | TGTGCCACCAGTGATGTTCTAGCGTCAGATACGCAGTATTTT | CATSDVLASDTQYF
. | TRBJ2-7 | . | TRBV7-2 | TGTGCCAGCAGCTTGGACAGATCCTACGAGCAGTACTTC | CASSLDRSYEQYF
. | TRBJ2-1 | . | TRBV24-1 | TGTGCCACCCAAGCGGTCGGGGACAATGAGCAGTTCTTC | CATQAVGDNEQFF
. | TRBJ2-7 | . | TRBV28 | TGTGCCAGCAGAACTTCCGGTACCTACGAGCAGTACTTC | CASRTSGTYEQYF
. | TRBJ2-7 | TRBD2 | TRBV5-6 | TGTGCCAGCAGCTTGGGTGGACTAGCGGCTTACGAGCAGTACTTC | CASSLGGLAAYEQYF
once | TRBJ1-2 | . | TRBV9 | TGTGCCAGCAGCGTAGATGGTACAGGCTATGGCTACACCTTC | CASSVDGTGYGYTF
. | TRBJ1-6 | . | TRBV28 | TGTGCCAGCAGCCCCATCCAGGGAGGGAATTCACCCCTCCACTTT | CASSPIQGGNSPLHF
. | TRBJ1-6 | TRBD1 | TRBV4-2 | TGTGCCAGCAGCCAAGTGGGAGGAAGGGGGCGATTAGGATCACCCCTCCACTTT | CASSQVGGRGRLGSPLHF
few | TRBJ1-4 | . | TRBV5-3 | TGTGCCAGAAGATCGTCAGGGGCAACTAATGAAAAACTGTTTTTT | CARRSSGATNEKLFF
. | TRBJ1-1 | TRBD1 | TRBV5-1 | TGCGCCAGCAGCTCACAGGGGGGAGAAACTGAAGCTTTCTTT | CASSSQGGETEAFF
. | TRBJ1-3 | . | TRBV19 | TGTGCCAGTAGTATAGGGGGGGGCACTGGAAACACCATATATTTT | CASSIGGGTGNTIYF
. | TRBJ1-3 | . | TRBV11-2 | TGTGCCAGCAGCCGTTCTGGAAACACCATATATTTT | CASSRSGNTIYF
. | TRBJ1-5 | . | TRBV15 | TGTGCCACCAGCAGAGGACCGGACAGTTCCCAGCCCCAGCATTTT | CATSRGPDSSQPQHF
. | TRBJ1-2 | . | TRBV18 | TGTGCCAGCTCACCGAACGTAGATAAAGCCACAGCCGGTGGCTACACCTTC | CASSPNVDKATAGGYTF
. | TRBJ2-3 | TRBD1 | TRBV4-2 | TGTGCCAGCAGCCAAGATGAGACAGGGAACTCAGATACGCAGTATTTT | CASSQDETGNSDTQYF
. | TRBJ1-1 | . | TRBV6-5 | TGTGCCAGCTCACAAAGGGGTCGCGCGAACACTGAAGCTTTCTTT | CASSQRGRANTEAFF
. | TRBJ1-5 | . | TRBV7-6 | TGTGCCAGCAGCCGTACTCGGGGTTTTCAGCCCCAGCATTTT | CASSRTRGFQPQHF
. | TRBJ1-6 | . | TRBV10-1 | TGCGCCAGCAGCGGAGGACAGCTTAATTCACCCCTCCACTTT | CASSGGQLNSPLHF
. | TRBJ1-1 | . | TRBV6-5 | TGTGCCAGCATTAACACTATGGGTACGAACACTGAAGCTTTCTTT | CASINTMGTNTEAFF
. | TRBJ2-5 | . | TRBV5-1 | TGCGCCAGCAGCTTGGATGGCAAAGAGACCCAGTACTTC | CASSLDGKETQYF
. | TRBJ2-5 | . | TRBV11-1 | TGTGCCAGCAGCCCTCCGGGACTGAAAGAGACCCAGTACTTC | CASSPPGLKETQYF
. | TRBJ2-3 | TRBD1 | TRBV7-2 | TGTGCCAGCAGCACTACAGGGGGCGCAGATACGCAGTATTTT | CASSTTGGADTQYF
once | TRBJ1-1 | . | TRBV14 | TGTGCCAGCAGCCAAGAAATCTGGTCTGGAAGTCTGTCGGGGACTGAAGCTTTCTTT | CASSQEIWSGSLSGTEAFF
. | TRBJ2-1 | TRBD2 | TRBV19 | TGTGCCAGTAGCCTTGAAGCGGGGGCCTACAATGAGCAGTTCTTC | CASSLEAGAYNEQFF
. | TRBJ2-1 | TRBD2 | TRBV14 | TGTGCCAGCAGCAAAAGAGCCTTAGCGGGGGGGCTCAATGAGCAGTTCTTC | CASSKRALAGGLNEQFF
. | TRBJ1-4 | . | TRBV7-9 | TGTGCCAGCAGCTTATATCAGGCTAATGAAAAACTGTTTTTT | CASSLYQANEKLFF
. | TRBJ2-1 | TRBD2 | TRBV7-9 | TGTGCCAGCAGCTCCCATGGGACTAGCGGGGGTGGGCCCAATGAGCAGTTCTTC | CASSSHGTSGGGPNEQFF
. | TRBJ2-1 | TRBD2 | TRBV13 | TGTGCCAGCAGCCCCGGGGGTAGCGGGGGGGCGATTGAGCAGTTCTTC | CASSPGGSGGAIEQFF
. | TRBJ1-4 | . | TRBV28 | TGTGCCAGCACGCCGGGGACAACTAATGAAAAACTGTTTTTT | CASTPGTTNEKLFF
. | TRBJ2-7 | TRBD1 | TRBV6-6 | TGTGCCAGCAGTTACGGGACAGGGGGCGAGCAGTACTTC | CASSYGTGGEQYF
. | TRBJ1-2 | . | TRBV21-1 | TGTGCCAGCAGCAAGGGGGGGTCTAACTATGGCTACACCTTC | CASSKGGSNYGYTF
. | TRBJ2-2 | . | TRBV7-3 | TGTGCCAGCAGCTTAAGCCGAGACACCGGGGAGCTGTTTTTT | CASSLSRDTGELFF
. | TRBJ2-2 | TRBD1 | TRBV24-1 | TGTGCCACCAGTGGATTAGGGGGGACAGGGAACACCGGGGAGCTGTTTTTT | CATSGLGGTGNTGELFF
. | TRBJ2-7 | TRBD1 | TRBV6-1 | TGTGCCAGCAGTGAAATGTCGGGACAGTTCTACGAGCAGTACTTC | CASSEMSGQFYEQYF
. | TRBJ1-5 | . | TRBV7-8 | TGTGCCAGCAGCTCCGCAAGCGGAAGACAGCCCCAGCATTTT | CASSSASGRQPQHF
. | TRBJ1-6 | . | TRBV10-3 | TGTGCCATCAGTGGGGAGGGGATGACCTATAATTCACCCCTCCACTTT | CAISGEGMTYNSPLHF